What follows describes a single T cell receptor beta chain. This sample was taken from a study of blood T cells in healthy people across ages. In germline, CDR1 is DFQATT, CDR2 SNEGSKA (reference sequence). V was pared by 3 bases and J by 9 bases, with 12 bases between. The CDR3 is made up of 12 amino acids. With a J-beta primer mix and a sample-barcoded 5' primer, a second PCR ran roughly 6 to 11 cycles. MiXCR, applied by TCRdb to the 5' RACE reads, yields one record per CDR3 protein. The repertoire holds 1.5 million to 2 million distinct CDR3 sequences, over 25% seen once, with about 7.7% in the top ten.

This clonotype was obtained from a woman in her twenties or thirties in good health. Sequencing was done on a sample of blood. The V call is TRBV20-1, the J call TRBJ2-1; tentative D call: TRBD1 (5 bases). CDR3 loop: CSASGQRAEQFF. The CDR3 nucleotides read TGCAGTGCTAGCGGACAAAGGGCTGAGCAGTTCTTC.